Listed below are T cell receptor beta chains from one sample, sequenced in a study of T-cell reconstitution after alpha-beta-depleted transplantation in children. TCRdb itself ran the PCR reads through MiXCR, one entry per CDR3 protein. The profile shows 540,000 or so distinct CDR3 sequences, under 25% of them singletons. Source: PBMCs, mostly from graft donor cells, taken 360 days after TCRalphabeta/CD19-depleted stem cell transplant. The receptors shown here come from a boy under two years old who had a stem cell transplant for acute myeloid leukemia, so the T cells may come from the graft donor. Both conserved end residues are part of each CDR3. A D gene is named only where the DNA matches it firmly. Clone size, where shown, is once, few, many, or a class for clones that have expanded.

TRBV13	-	TRBJ2-3	-	CASSLERSPPGTDTQYF	TGTGCCAGCAGCTTAGAAAGGTCCCCCCCCGGCACAGATACGCAGTATTTT
TRBV11-3	-	TRBJ2-3	many	CASSGRRDTQYF	TGTGCCAGCAGCGGACGGAGAGATACGCAGTATTTT
TRBV7-9	-	TRBJ2-4	many	CASSLGPRGIQYF	TGTGCCAGCAGCTTAGGTCCCAGGGGCATTCAGTACTTC
TRBV20-1	TRBD1	TRBJ1-6	many	CSARPGQGLRTPLHF	TGCAGTGCTAGGCCGGGACAGGGCCTAAGGACACCCCTCCACTTT
TRBV28	TRBD1	TRBJ2-2	once	CASSSFNTYRGVAGELFF	TGTGCCAGCAGTTCCTTTAACACATACAGGGGTGTCGCCGGGGAGCTGTTTTTT
TRBV20-1	-	TRBJ1-2	-	CSARDAGRGESGYTF	TGCAGTGCTAGAGATGCAGGCCGAGGAGAGAGTGGCTACACCTTC
TRBV5-6	TRBD2	TRBJ2-7	few	CASSPRLAGGYEQYF	TGTGCCAGCAGCCCGAGACTAGCGGGGGGATACGAGCAGTACTTC
TRBV12-3/TRBV12-4	-	TRBJ1-1	few	CASSPTPGGNTEAFF	TGTGCCAGCAGTCCAACCCCCGGGGGGAACACTGAAGCTTTCTTT
TRBV7-6	TRBD2	TRBJ2-1	many	CASSLRRGLAPPGNEQFF	TGTGCCAGCAGCTTAAGGCGGGGACTAGCGCCCCCGGGGAATGAGCAGTTCTTC
TRBV6-5	TRBD1	TRBJ1-1	few	CASSYTRDRGNLAFF	TGTGCCAGCAGTTACACCCGGGACAGGGGAAATTTGGCTTTCTTT
TRBV28	TRBD1	TRBJ2-1	-	CASRELRDRVNEQFF	TGTGCCAGCAGGGAACTACGGGACAGGGTCAATGAGCAGTTCTTC
TRBV20-1	-	TRBJ2-2	many	CSAGENTGELFF	TGCAGTGCTGGCGAGAACACCGGGGAGCTGTTTTTT
TRBV27	TRBD1	TRBJ1-6	few	CASSSTGGFSNSPLHF	TGTGCCAGCAGTTCGACAGGGGGCTTCTCGAATTCACCCCTCCACTTT
TRBV12-3/TRBV12-4	-	TRBJ2-6	-	CASGTLISGANVLTF	TGTGCCAGTGGGACGTTGATCTCTGGGGCCAACGTCCTGACTTTC
TRBV28	-	TRBJ1-2	-	CASSDRFYGYTF	TGTGCCAGCAGTGACAGGTTCTATGGCTACACCTTC
TRBV7-9	-	TRBJ1-2	-	CAEGDFYGYTF	TGTGCCGAGGGGGACTTCTATGGCTACACCTTC
TRBV2	TRBD1	TRBJ2-1	-	CASRGTGADSGVYNEQFF	TGTGCCAGCAGAGGGACAGGGGCGGACTCGGGAGTATACAATGAGCAGTTCTTC
TRBV12-3/TRBV12-4	-	TRBJ1-6	-	CASSRDRSLGSPLHF	TGTGCCAGCAGTCGCGACAGGTCTCTTGGTTCACCCCTCCACTTT
TRBV12-3/TRBV12-4	TRBD1	TRBJ1-6	-	CASSYQGAHSPLHF	TGTGCCAGCAGCTACCAGGGGGCGCATTCACCCCTCCACTTT
TRBV6-5	-	TRBJ1-1	many	CASSYLSTGNTEAFF	TGTGCCAGCAGTTACCTCTCGACAGGGAACACTGAAGCTTTCTTT
TRBV7-2	-	TRBJ1-2	few	CASSAHRSHYTF	TGTGCCAGCAGCGCCCACAGGAGCCACTACACCTTC
TRBV4-1	TRBD1	TRBJ1-4	few	CASSQRLIRQGVGATNEKLFF	TGCGCCAGCAGCCAACGCTTAATCCGACAGGGAGTAGGGGCAACTAATGAAAAACTGTTTTTT
TRBV29-1	TRBD1	TRBJ2-2	few	CSVRPARGLANTGELFF	TGCAGCGTCCGACCCGCCAGGGGGCTCGCGAACACCGGGGAGCTGTTTTTT
TRBV20-1	-	TRBJ1-1	many	CSARPTRLGTEAFF	TGCAGTGCTAGGCCGACTCGACTGGGGACTGAAGCTTTCTTT
TRBV24-1	-	TRBJ2-3	-	CATSGGAGITDTQYF	TGTGCCACCAGTGGGGGGGCGGGGATCACAGATACGCAGTATTTT
TRBV6-5	TRBD1	TRBJ1-1	-	CASSSDRALREAFF	TGTGCCAGCAGTTCCGACAGGGCTCTAAGGGAAGCTTTCTTT
TRBV20-1	TRBD2	TRBJ2-1	few	CSAAAGGHPNEQFF	TGCAGTGCTGCAGCGGGGGGGCATCCCAATGAGCAGTTCTTC
TRBV7-2	TRBD2	TRBJ2-5	few	CASSLVSLAGIQETQYF	TGTGCCAGCAGCTTAGTTTCTCTAGCGGGGATACAAGAGACCCAGTACTTC
TRBV20-1	-	TRBJ2-1	-	CSASTGFPYNEQFF	TGCAGTGCCAGCACAGGTTTTCCTTACAATGAGCAGTTCTTC
TRBV4-1	-	TRBJ2-3	few	CASSLEHIDTQYF	TGCGCCAGCAGTCTAGAGCATATTGATACGCAGTATTTT
TRBV7-2	TRBD2	TRBJ2-3	many	CASSWTSGGTLADTQYF	TGTGCCAGCAGCTGGACTAGCGGGGGGACTCTTGCAGATACGCAGTATTTT
TRBV27	-	TRBJ2-7	few	CASSLLGESEQYF	TGTGCCAGCAGTTTATTAGGAGAATCGGAGCAGTACTTC
TRBV15	-	TRBJ1-4	-	CATSGRSFEKLFF	TGTGCCACCAGCGGACGAAGCTTTGAAAAACTGTTTTTT
TRBV3-1	TRBD1	TRBJ1-5	-	CASSQGDRARPQHF	TGTGCCAGCAGCCAAGGGGACAGGGCGAGGCCCCAGCATTTT
TRBV7-2	-	TRBJ1-6	-	CASSLAGQWGSPLHF	TGTGCCAGCAGCTTAGCAGGACAGTGGGGTTCACCCCTCCACTTT
TRBV18	-	TRBJ1-1	few	CASSPQWVGNTEAFF	TGTGCCAGCTCACCACAGTGGGTGGGGAACACTGAAGCTTTCTTT
TRBV24-1	TRBD1	TRBJ2-1	-	CATSDLPGQGANEQFF	TGTGCCACCAGTGATTTGCCGGGACAGGGGGCAAATGAGCAGTTCTTC
TRBV20-1	-	TRBJ2-1	-	CSAREEGSDEQFF	TGCAGTGCTAGGGAGGAGGGTAGCGATGAGCAGTTCTTC
TRBV6-5	TRBD2	TRBJ2-5	many	CASSRQTAPSGGTETQYF	TGTGCCAGCAGCCGCCAAACCGCGCCTAGCGGGGGTACGGAGACCCAGTACTTC
TRBV15	-	TRBJ2-3	many	CATSRDDGSWGVQASTDTQYF	TGTGCCACCAGCAGAGATGATGGTTCATGGGGTGTCCAGGCCAGCACAGATACGCAGTATTTT
TRBV12-3/TRBV12-4	-	TRBJ2-3	few	CASSSRGGGTQYF	TGTGCCAGCAGTTCTAGGGGGGGCGGTACGCAGTATTTT
TRBV7-2	-	TRBJ1-2	many	CASSPPGRGIYGYTF	TGTGCCAGCAGCCCGCCTGGACGTGGAATCTATGGCTACACCTTC
TRBV6-2/TRBV6-3	-	TRBJ1-1	many	CASSPPGRGAFF	TGTGCCAGCAGTCCCCCTGGGAGGGGAGCTTTCTTT
TRBV6-1	-	TRBJ2-1	few	CASSEAGGPYNEQFF	TGTGCCAGCAGTGAAGCGGGGGGGCCCTACAATGAGCAGTTCTTC
TRBV18	-	TRBJ2-7	-	CASSPSHTARSYEQYF	TGTGCCAGCTCACCTAGCCATACAGCCCGCTCCTACGAGCAGTACTTC
TRBV12-3/TRBV12-4	-	TRBJ1-1	many	CASSLQPGSTEAFF	TGTGCCAGCAGTTTACAACCGGGAAGCACTGAAGCTTTCTTT
TRBV12-3/TRBV12-4	-	TRBJ2-4	few	CASRLPGGNIQYF	TGTGCCAGCAGACTTCCGGGTGGGAACATTCAGTACTTC
TRBV29-1	-	TRBJ1-2	-	CSARWGPRGGYTF	TGCAGCGCCCGTTGGGGCCCTCGGGGTGGCTACACCTTC
TRBV24-1	TRBD1	TRBJ2-3	-	CATSDRTGGAKKVTDTQYF	TGTGCCACCAGTGATCGCACAGGGGGCGCGAAGAAGGTCACAGATACGCAGTATTTT
TRBV15	TRBD1	TRBJ2-3	-	CATSDPGTGGIDTQYF	TGTGCCACCAGCGACCCCGGGACAGGGGGCATAGATACGCAGTATTTT
TRBV5-6	-	TRBJ2-2	-	CASSLGGQGTGELFF	TGTGCCAGCAGCTTGGGAGGGCAGGGGACCGGGGAGCTGTTTTTT
TRBV21-1	-	TRBJ2-1	few	CASSKTNSGGVGEQFF	TGTGCCAGCAGCAAAACGAATAGCGGGGGGGTAGGGGAGCAGTTCTTC
TRBV7-2	TRBD1	TRBJ2-2	many	CASSFYRGLGELFF	TGTGCCAGCAGCTTCTACAGGGGGCTCGGGGAGCTGTTTTTT